The 3 T cell receptor beta chains presented below share a single source sample, sequenced in a study of a mutant IDH1 vaccine in newly diagnosed glioma. Time point given: week 5, during vaccination. Vaccination used 300 ug of mutant IDH1 20-mer peptide per dose, with topical imiquimod. The method was immunoSEQ multiplex PCR; TCRdb's version includes in-frame clones alone and lacks a portion of them. The sample lists some 35,000 clones, roughly 80% seen once, with 12% in the top ten. No antigen has been assigned to these receptors. Sample: PBMCs, taken from a glioma patient whose treatment included an IDH1 peptide vaccine. Source of these receptors: a man aged 50 to 60 with glioma.

V is TRBV27 and J is TRBJ2-5; 10 nucleotides line up with TRBD2. Germline V gene lookup returns CDR1 MNHEY and CDR2 SMNVEV (reference sequence). V shed 6 bases, J shed 5 bases, and the junction held 9 bases outside the gene matches. CDR3 size: 15 residues. The CDR3 protein is CASRMSSGSFETQYF. The CDR3 nucleotides are TGTGCCAGCAGGATGTCTAGCGGGAGTTTTGAGACCCAGTACTTC.

The chain couples TRBV14 to TRBJ1-1; no clear D gene. The V end was cut by 2 bases, the J end by 1 base, with 8 bases between. The germline V gene encodes CDR1 SGHDN and CDR2 FVKESK. The CDR3 is 14 residues long. CDR3 loop: CASSQYMGNTEAFF. The CDR3, as DNA: TGTGCCAGCAGCCAATATATGGGGAACACTGAAGCTTTCTTT.

The chain's CDR3 is CASMASGRTDTQYF. CDR3 in DNA: TGTGCCAGCATGGCTAGCGGGAGAACAGATACGCAGTATTTT. The chain joins TRBV27 to TRBJ2-3, with TRBD2 matching over 10 bases. This CDR3 is built from 14 residues. After removal of 7 bases from V and 3 bases from J, the junction contained 4 bases not matched to a gene. Looked up from germline, CDR1 is MNHEY and CDR2 is SMNVEV (reference sequence).